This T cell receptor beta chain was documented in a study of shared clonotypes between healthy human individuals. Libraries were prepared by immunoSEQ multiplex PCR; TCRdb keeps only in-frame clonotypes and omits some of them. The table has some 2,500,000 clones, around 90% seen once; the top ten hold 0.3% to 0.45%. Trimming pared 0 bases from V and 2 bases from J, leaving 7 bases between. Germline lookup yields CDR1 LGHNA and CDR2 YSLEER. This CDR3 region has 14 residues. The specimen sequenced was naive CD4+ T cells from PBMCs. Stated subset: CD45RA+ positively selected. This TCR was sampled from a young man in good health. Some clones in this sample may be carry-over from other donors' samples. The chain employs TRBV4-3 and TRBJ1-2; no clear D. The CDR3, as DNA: TGCGCCAGCAGCCAAGATGTCCGAAACTATGGCTACACCTTC. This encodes CASSQDVRNYGYTF.